This TCR beta chain comes out of a study of T cell responses to AZD1222 COVID-19 vaccine. Study observations and caveats: Donor demographics were predominantly white British with a female majority; clonal diversity may be underestimated. Dominant at 160-218 and 743-854, vaccine-associated CD4 TCRs also spanned spike.

V was trimmed by 1 base and J by 2 bases, leaving 9 bases between them. The length of the CDR3 is 15 residues. Germline loops: CDR1 LGHDT, CDR2 YNNKEL (reference sequence). Notes on this clone: Its antigen is unidentified.

Sequenced by immunoSEQ multiplex PCR; TCRdb stores in-frame clones only, minus some. This repertoire shows 130,000 to 150,000 clones, about 93% found once; its top ten account for roughly 2.9%. This specimen consisted of peripheral blood, obtained on day 0 of MenACWY control vaccination. This TCR was recovered from an adult in good health. This sequence joins TRBV3-1 (or the pseudogene TRBV3-2) and TRBJ1-3, with no clear D. As DNA, the CDR3 is TGTGCCAGCAGCCAAGGTGGATCCCCTGGAAACACCATATATTTT. It is translated as CASSQGGSPGNTIYF.